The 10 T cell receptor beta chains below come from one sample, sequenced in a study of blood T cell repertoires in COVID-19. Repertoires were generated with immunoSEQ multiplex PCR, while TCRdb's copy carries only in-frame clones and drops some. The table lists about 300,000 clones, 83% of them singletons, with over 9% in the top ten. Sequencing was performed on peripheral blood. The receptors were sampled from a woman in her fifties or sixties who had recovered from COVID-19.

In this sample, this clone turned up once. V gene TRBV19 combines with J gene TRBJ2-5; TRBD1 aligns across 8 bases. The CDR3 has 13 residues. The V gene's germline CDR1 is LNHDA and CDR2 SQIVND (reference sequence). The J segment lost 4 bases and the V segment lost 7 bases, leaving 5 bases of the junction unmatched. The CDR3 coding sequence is TGTGCCAGTACTGGACAGGGACGAGAGACCCAGTACTTC. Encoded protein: CASTGQGRETQYF.

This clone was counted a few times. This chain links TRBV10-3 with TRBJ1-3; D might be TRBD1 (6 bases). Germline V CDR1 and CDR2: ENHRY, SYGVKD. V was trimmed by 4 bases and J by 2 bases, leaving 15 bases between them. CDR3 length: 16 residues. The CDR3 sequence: CAISGTGTRAGNTIYF. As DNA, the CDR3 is TGTGCCATCAGTGGAACAGGGACCAGGGCTGGAAACACCATATATTTT.

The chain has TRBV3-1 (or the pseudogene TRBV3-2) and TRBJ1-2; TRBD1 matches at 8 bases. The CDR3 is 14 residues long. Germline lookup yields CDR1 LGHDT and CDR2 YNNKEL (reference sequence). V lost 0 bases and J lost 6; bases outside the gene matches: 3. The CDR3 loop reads CASSQDHRGDGYTF. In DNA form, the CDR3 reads TGTGCCAGCAGCCAAGATCACAGGGGGGATGGCTACACCTTC.

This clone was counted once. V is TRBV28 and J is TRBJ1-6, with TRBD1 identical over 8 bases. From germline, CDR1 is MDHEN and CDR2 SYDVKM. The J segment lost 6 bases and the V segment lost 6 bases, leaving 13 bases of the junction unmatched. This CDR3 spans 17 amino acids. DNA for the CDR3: TGTGCCAGCAGCCCCTGGTCCCAGGGGGCAAGTAATTCACCCCTCCACTTT. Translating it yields CASSPWSQGASNSPLHF.

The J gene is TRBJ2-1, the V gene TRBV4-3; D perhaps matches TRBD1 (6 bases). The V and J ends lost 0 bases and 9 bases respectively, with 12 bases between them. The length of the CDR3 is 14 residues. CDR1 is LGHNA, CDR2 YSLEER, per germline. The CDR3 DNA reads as TGCGCCAGCAGCCAAGACGGGCCCAGGGGTGAGCAGTTCTTC. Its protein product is CASSQDGPRGEQFF.

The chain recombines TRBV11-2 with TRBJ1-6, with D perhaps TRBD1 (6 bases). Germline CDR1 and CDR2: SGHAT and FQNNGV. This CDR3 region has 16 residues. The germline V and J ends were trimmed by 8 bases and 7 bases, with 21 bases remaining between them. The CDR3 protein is CASRRRGGGKNSPLHF. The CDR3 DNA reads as TGTGCCAGCCGACGGAGGGGAGGGGGTAAAAATTCACCCCTCCACTTT.

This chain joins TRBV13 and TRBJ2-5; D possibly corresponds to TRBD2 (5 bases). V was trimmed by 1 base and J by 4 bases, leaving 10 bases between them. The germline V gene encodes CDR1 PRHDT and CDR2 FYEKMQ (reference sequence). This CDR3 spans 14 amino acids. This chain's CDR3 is CASSLELDGETQYF. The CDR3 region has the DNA TGTGCCAGCAGCTTAGAACTAGATGGAGAGACCCAGTACTTC.

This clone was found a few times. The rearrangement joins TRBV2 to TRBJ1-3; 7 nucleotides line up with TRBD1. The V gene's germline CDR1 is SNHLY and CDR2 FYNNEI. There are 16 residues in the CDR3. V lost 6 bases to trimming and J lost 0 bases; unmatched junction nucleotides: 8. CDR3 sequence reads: CASSPGGQISGNTIYF. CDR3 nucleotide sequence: TGTGCCAGCAGCCCAGGGGGACAGATCTCTGGAAACACCATATATTTT.

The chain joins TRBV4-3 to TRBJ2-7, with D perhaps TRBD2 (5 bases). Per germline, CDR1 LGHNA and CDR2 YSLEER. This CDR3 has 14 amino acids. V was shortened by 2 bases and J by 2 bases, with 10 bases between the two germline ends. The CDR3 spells CASSQTSGAYEQYF. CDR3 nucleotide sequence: TGCGCCAGCAGCCAAACGAGCGGTGCCTACGAGCAGTACTTC.

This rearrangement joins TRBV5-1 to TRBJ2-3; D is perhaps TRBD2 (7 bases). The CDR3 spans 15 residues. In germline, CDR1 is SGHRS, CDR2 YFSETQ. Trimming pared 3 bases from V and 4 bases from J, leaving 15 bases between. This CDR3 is CASSWGGRLADTQYF. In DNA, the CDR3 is TGCGCCAGCAGCTGGGGGGGCCGGCTCGCAGATACGCAGTATTTT.